These 18 T cell receptor beta chains were sequenced from one sample in a study of T-cell reconstitution after alpha-beta-depleted transplantation in children. Molecular barcoding with unique molecular identifiers was used for the TCRbeta library. A single record per CDR3 protein comes from TCRdb applying MiXCR to the PCR reads. The profile shows tens of thousands of distinct CDR3 sequences, around 18% of them singletons. The input for sequencing was PBMCs, mostly from graft donor cells, taken 360 days after TCRalphabeta/CD19-depleted stem cell transplant. These receptors were taken from a male patient aged 2-9 years who had a stem cell transplant for acute lymphoblastic leukemia, so the T cells may come from the graft donor.

This chain uses TRBV11-3 with TRBJ2-2; 10 nucleotides agree with TRBD1. The V segment lost 0 bases and the J segment 5 bases; nucleotides outside the gene matches: 6. Germline CDR1 is SGHNT and CDR2 is YENEEA. The CDR3 has 17 amino acids. The CDR3 spells CASSLDPRDRGTGELFF. The CDR3 DNA follows: TGTGCCAGCAGCTTAGATCCTAGGGACAGGGGTACCGGGGAGCTGTTTTTT.

This clonotype was picked up a small number of times. The J gene is TRBJ2-3, the V gene TRBV20-1; no reliable D call. Germline V gene data show CDR1 as DFQATT and CDR2 as SNEGSKA (reference sequence). The CDR3 covers 11 residues. Trimming cost V 4 bases and J 5 bases, with 7 bases left between them. The CDR3 protein is CSATLKDTQYF. The CDR3 nucleotides read TGCAGTGCTACCCTAAAAGATACGCAGTATTTT.

This clonotype was picked up a small number of times. J is TRBJ2-5 and V is TRBV5-1; TRBD2 agrees at 7 bases. Trimming cost V 1 base and J 2 bases; bases outside gene matches: 5. Germline CDR1 SGHRS, CDR2 YFSETQ. This CDR3 has 15 amino acids. Here the CDR3 DNA reads TGCGCCAGCAGCTTGTGGACTAGAGTGCAAGAGACCCAGTACTTC. As protein: CASSLWTRVQETQYF.

This clonotype has at least ten counts. The chain uses TRBV4-1 and TRBJ2-3; D unclear. This CDR3 contains 13 residues. The germline V gene has CDR1 MGHRA and CDR2 YSYEKL. V was trimmed by 0 bases and J by 4 bases, leaving 5 bases between them. CDR3 amino acids: CASSQDTADTQYF. CDR3 DNA: TGCGCCAGCAGCCAAGATACAGCAGATACGCAGTATTTT.

This clonotype was counted a few times. The chain couples TRBV20-1 to TRBJ2-1, with D unresolved. The CDR3 contains 15 residues. V gave up 4 bases and J gave up 6 bases, with 19 bases separating them. CDR1 DFQATT and CDR2 SNEGSKA come from the germline V gene (reference sequence). The DNA for the CDR3 is TGCAGTGCTACCTATAGCCACCTATTAGGCAATGAGCAGTTCTTC. This codes for CSATYSHLLGNEQFF.

V is TRBV4-1 and J is TRBJ2-7; 12 nucleotides align to TRBD2. The CDR3 is 20 residues long. The ends lost 1 base at V and 7 bases at J; junction bases unmatched: 20. Germline values: CDR1 MGHRA, CDR2 YSYEKL. DNA for the CDR3: TGCGCCAGCAGCCAAGTCCAACTGGGGCTAGCGGGAGGGCCTCTTAGGGAGCAGTACTTC. As protein: CASSQVQLGLAGGPLREQYF.

Only a few counts were recorded for this clonotype. The chain has TRBV7-6 and TRBJ2-1, with D perhaps TRBD1 or TRBD2 (5 bases each). The CDR3 runs 16 residues. The germline gives CDR1 SGHVS, CDR2 FNYEAQ. V dropped 2 bases and J dropped 2 bases, with 13 bases sitting between them. This chain's CDR3 is CASSLSGLRAYNEQFF. The CDR3 nucleotides are TGTGCCAGCAGCTTATCGGGGCTTAGGGCCTACAATGAGCAGTTCTTC.

The CDR3 bases are TGTGCCAGCAGCGGGAGGGGGGTGAGTCAGCCCCAGCATTTT. It is translated as CASSGRGVSQPQHF. The V gene is TRBV9, the J gene TRBJ1-5; possibly TRBD1 for D (6 bases). Germline loops: CDR1 SGDLS, CDR2 YYNGEE. The V end was cut by 3 bases, the J end by 6 bases, with 13 bases between. The CDR3 has 14 residues.

This chain links TRBV11-2 with TRBJ2-7, with 9 bases identical to TRBD1. The CDR3 is 20 residues long. Losses at the gene ends were 5 bases for V and 0 bases for J; bases not matched to a gene: 20. CDR1 SGHAT and CDR2 FQNNGV come from the germline V gene. For the CDR3, the DNA is TGTGCCAGCAGCACCTGGACAGGGGTAACTAAAGGTAGCGGCTCCTACGAGCAGTACTTC. Its protein product is CASSTWTGVTKGSGSYEQYF.

V gene TRBV10-3 combines with J gene TRBJ2-7; D may be TRBD1 or TRBD2 (5 bases each). Per the germline V gene, CDR1 is ENHRY and CDR2 is SYGVKD. The CDR3 consists of 13 residues. V gave up 5 bases and J gave up 3 bases, with 11 bases separating them. CDR3: CAISTGTVYEQYF. DNA for the CDR3: TGTGCCATCAGTACCGGGACCGTCTACGAGCAGTACTTC.

The sample holds a few counts of this clonotype. The chain combines TRBV5-1 with TRBJ1-4, with D unresolved. CDR3 size: 16 residues. The ends were cut back, 4 bases at V and 3 bases at J, with 16 bases in the middle. From germline, CDR1 is SGHRS and CDR2 YFSETQ. The CDR3 sequence is CASSRGVMLPNEKLFF. CDR3 nucleotides: TGCGCCAGCAGCCGCGGGGTGATGTTGCCTAATGAAAAACTGTTTTTT.

This clonotype was found a few times. This chain connects TRBV11-1 to TRBJ2-7; D unresolved. This CDR3 spans 12 amino acids. V was shortened by 8 bases and J by 3 bases, with 11 bases between the two germline ends. CDR1 is SGHAT, CDR2 FQDESV, per germline (reference sequence). CDR3 amino acids: CASGGGSYEQYF. The DNA for the CDR3 is TGTGCCAGCGGCGGCGGCAGCTACGAGCAGTACTTC.

The sample holds a few counts of this clonotype. The chain is built from TRBV7-9 and TRBJ2-7, with D perhaps matching TRBD1 (6 bases). CDR1 and CDR2 from the germline V gene are SEHNR and FQNEAQ (reference sequence). Trimming removed 5 bases from V and 2 bases from J, with 19 bases in between. The CDR3 loop spans 16 amino acids. Here the CDR3 reads CASSPGSGAEPYEQYF. For the CDR3, the DNA is TGTGCCAGCAGCCCAGGATCAGGGGCGGAACCCTACGAGCAGTACTTC.

A few counts support this clonotype. V is TRBV7-9 and J is TRBJ1-1; possible D gene TRBD1, 6 bases. The germline V gene encodes CDR1 SEHNR and CDR2 FQNEAQ (reference sequence). This CDR3 comprises 14 residues. V was shortened by 1 base and J by 10 bases, with 16 bases between the two germline ends. CDR3: CASSLVGNRAGAFF. The CDR3 coding sequence is TGTGCCAGCAGCTTAGTGGGAAACAGGGCTGGAGCTTTCTTT.

This sequence joins TRBV28 and TRBJ2-7; D call uncertain. Germline V gene sequence: CDR1 MDHEN, CDR2 SYDVKM. The V gene lost 6 bases and the J gene lost 0 bases, with 15 bases spanning the gap. This CDR3 spans 15 amino acids. The chain's CDR3 is CASSPSGAVSYEQYF. The CDR3 DNA is TGTGCCAGCAGCCCGAGTGGAGCAGTCTCCTACGAGCAGTACTTC.

The chain combines TRBV12-3 or TRBV12-4 with TRBJ2-7, with 8 nucleotides matching TRBD1. Trimming took 2 bases from V and 6 from J; bases not matched to a gene: 6. The CDR3 contains 14 residues. The DNA of the CDR3 is TGTGCCAGCAGTTTATATCAGGGGGCGGGCGAGCAGTACTTC. This translates into CASSLYQGAGEQYF.

Many counts were recorded for this clonotype. The germline gene is not matched at one end of the junction; a read error may be the cause. The rearrangement uses TRBV7-7 and TRBJ2-1, with 10 bases that match TRBD2. Germline CDR1 is SSHAT and CDR2 is FNYEAQ (reference sequence). The CDR3 contains 16 residues. CDR3 nucleotides: TGTGCTAGCAGCCCCCAAAATAGCGGGAGGCCCAATGAGCAGTTCTTC. Its translation is CASSPQNSGRPNEQFF.

This clonotype was seen repeatedly, ten times or more. The rearrangement joins TRBV12-3 or TRBV12-4 to TRBJ2-3; either TRBD1 or TRBD2 may supply D (5 bases each). Trimming took off 5 bases at V and 2 bases at J, with 11 bases between the two ends. This CDR3 is 14 amino acids long. The CDR3 region has the DNA TGTGCCAGCAGTCCCGGGACCATCACAGATACGCAGTATTTT. Translated, it gives CASSPGTITDTQYF.